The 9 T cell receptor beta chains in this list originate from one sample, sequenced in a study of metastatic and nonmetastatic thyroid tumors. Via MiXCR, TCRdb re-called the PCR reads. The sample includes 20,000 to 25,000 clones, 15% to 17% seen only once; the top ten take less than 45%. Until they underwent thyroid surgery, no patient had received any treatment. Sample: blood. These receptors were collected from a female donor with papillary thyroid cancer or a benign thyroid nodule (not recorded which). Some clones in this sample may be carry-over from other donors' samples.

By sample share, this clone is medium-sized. In DNA form, the CDR3 reads TGCAGTGCTCGGAGGAGGGTAGAATACGAGCAGTACTTC. Translated, it gives CSARRRVEYEQYF. The chain joins TRBV20-1 to TRBJ2-7; possibly TRBD2 for D (6 bases). This CDR3 contains 13 residues. V was cut by 5 bases and J by 4 bases, with 15 bases left in between. Germline lookup yields CDR1 DFQATT and CDR2 SNEGSKA (reference sequence).

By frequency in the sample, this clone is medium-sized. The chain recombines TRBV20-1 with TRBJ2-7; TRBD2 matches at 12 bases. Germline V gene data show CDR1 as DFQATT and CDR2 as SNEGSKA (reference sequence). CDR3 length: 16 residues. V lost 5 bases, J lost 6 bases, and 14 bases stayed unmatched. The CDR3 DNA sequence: TGCAGTGCTTACAAAACCGGGACTAGCGGGCCTAGCGAGCAGTACTTC. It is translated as CSAYKTGTSGPSEQYF.

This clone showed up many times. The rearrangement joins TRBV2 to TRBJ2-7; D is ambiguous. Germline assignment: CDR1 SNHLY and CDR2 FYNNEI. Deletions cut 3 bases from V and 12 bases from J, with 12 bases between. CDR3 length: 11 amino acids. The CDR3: CASSDSPQAYF. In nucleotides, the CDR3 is TGTGCCAGCAGTGATTCCCCGCAGGCGTACTTC.

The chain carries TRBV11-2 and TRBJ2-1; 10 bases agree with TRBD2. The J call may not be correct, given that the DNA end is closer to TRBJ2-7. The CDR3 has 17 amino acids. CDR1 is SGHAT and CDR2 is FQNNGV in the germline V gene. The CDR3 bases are TGTGCCAGCAGCTTAGAGATGCTAGCGGGAGTTGATAATGAGCAGTACTTC. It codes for CASSLEMLAGVDNEQYF.

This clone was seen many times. CDR3 protein: CASSASTSGKLWNEQFF. The DNA of the CDR3 is TGTGCCAGTAGTGCCTCCACGAGCGGGAAACTATGGAATGAGCAGTTCTTC. The V call is TRBV19, the J call TRBJ2-1; 7 bases are shared with TRBD2. Germline-derived CDR1 and CDR2 are LNHDA and SQIVND (reference sequence). This CDR3 spans 17 amino acids. Trimming at V came to 5 bases and at J to 7 bases, leaving 17 bases not matched to a gene. The full variable domain, completed using reference TRBV19 and TRBJ2-1, is DGGITQSPKYLFRKEGQNVTLSCEQNLNHDAMYWYRQDPGQGLRLIYYSQIVNDFQKGDIAEGYSVSREKKESFPLTVTSAQKNPTAFYLCASSASTSGKLWNEQFFGPGTRLTVL.

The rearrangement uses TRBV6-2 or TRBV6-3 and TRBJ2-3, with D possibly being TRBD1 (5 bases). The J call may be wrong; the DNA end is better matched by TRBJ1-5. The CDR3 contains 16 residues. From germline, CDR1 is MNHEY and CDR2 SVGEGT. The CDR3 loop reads CASTRWGTSGTDTQHF. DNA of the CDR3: TGTGCCAGCACCCGATGGGGGACTAGCGGCACAGATACGCAGCATTTT.

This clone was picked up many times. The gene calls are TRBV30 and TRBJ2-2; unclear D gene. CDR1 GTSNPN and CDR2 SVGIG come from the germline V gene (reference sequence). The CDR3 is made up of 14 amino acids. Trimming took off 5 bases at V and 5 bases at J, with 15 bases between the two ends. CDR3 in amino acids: CAWAYGARTGELFF. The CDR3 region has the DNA TGTGCCTGGGCTTACGGAGCGAGAACCGGGGAGCTGTTTTTT.

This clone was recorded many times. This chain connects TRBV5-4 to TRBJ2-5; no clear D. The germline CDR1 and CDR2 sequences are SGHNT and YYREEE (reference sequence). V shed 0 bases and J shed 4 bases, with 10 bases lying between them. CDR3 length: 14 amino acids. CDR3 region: CASSLDRAGETQYF. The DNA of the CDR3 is TGTGCCAGCAGCTTGGATCGAGCAGGAGAGACCCAGTACTTC.

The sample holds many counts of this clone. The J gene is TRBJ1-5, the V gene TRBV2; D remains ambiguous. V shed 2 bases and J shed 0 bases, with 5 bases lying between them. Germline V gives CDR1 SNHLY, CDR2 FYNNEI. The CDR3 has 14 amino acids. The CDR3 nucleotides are TGTGCCAGCAGTGAACAGAATAGCAATCAGCCCCAGCATTTT. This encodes CASSEQNSNQPQHF. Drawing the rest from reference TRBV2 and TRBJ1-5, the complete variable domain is EPEVTQTPSHQVTQMGQEVILRCVPISNHLYFYWYRQILGQKVEFLVSFYNNEISEKSEIFDDQFSVERPDGSNFTLKIRSTKLEDSAMYFCASSEQNSNQPQHFGDGTRLSIL.